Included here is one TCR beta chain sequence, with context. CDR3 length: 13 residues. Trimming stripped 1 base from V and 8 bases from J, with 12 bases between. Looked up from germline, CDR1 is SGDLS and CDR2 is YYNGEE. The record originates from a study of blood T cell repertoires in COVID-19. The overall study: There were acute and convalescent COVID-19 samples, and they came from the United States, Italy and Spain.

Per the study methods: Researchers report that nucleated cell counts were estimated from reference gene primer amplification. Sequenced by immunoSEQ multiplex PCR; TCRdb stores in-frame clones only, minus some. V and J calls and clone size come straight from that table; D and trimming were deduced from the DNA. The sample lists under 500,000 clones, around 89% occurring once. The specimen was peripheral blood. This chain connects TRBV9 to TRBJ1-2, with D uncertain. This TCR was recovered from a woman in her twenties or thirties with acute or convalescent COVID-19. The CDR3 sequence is CASSVPGKDGYTF. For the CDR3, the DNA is TGTGCCAGCAGCGTACCGGGGAAGGACGGCTACACCTTC.